This T cell receptor beta chain was documented in a study of blood T cell repertoires in COVID-19. In Seattle, patients joined the study during active infection and were tracked longitudinally. The data were produced by immunoSEQ multiplex PCR, yet TCRdb's version contains in-frame clones alone and is incomplete. The sample lists approximately 480,000 clones; approximately 89% were seen once. This clonotype was sampled from a man in his late teens or twenties with COVID-19, enrolled during active disease. The specimen was peripheral blood.

The CDR3 sequence is CASSFVSGGGSNQPQHF. The DNA of the CDR3 is TGTGCCAGCTCATTCGTATCAGGGGGCGGGAGCAATCAGCCCCAGCATTTT. The chain employs TRBV18 and TRBJ1-5; 8 nucleotides match TRBD1. Germline-derived CDR1 and CDR2 are KGHSH and LQKENI. This CDR3 spans 17 amino acids. J was trimmed by 1 base and V by 5 bases; bases with no gene match: 10.